One and the same sample provided the 7 T cell receptor beta chains below, sequenced in a study of blood T cell repertoires in COVID-19. Sequencing was performed with immunoSEQ multiplex PCR; in TCRdb, only in-frame clones are kept and a portion is missing. The sample holds roughly 150,000 clones, about four fifths seen once. The material sequenced was PBMCs or T cells enriched from blood (not recorded which). Source of these receptors: a woman aged 55-69 years who had recovered from COVID-19.

The V gene is TRBV13, the J gene TRBJ1-2; D is unresolved. The CDR3 has 16 amino acids. Germline assignment: CDR1 PRHDT and CDR2 FYEKMQ (reference sequence). Trimming removed 0 bases from V and 0 bases from J, with 11 bases in between. In DNA form, the CDR3 reads TGTGCCAGCAGCTTAGGACAGCTGGTCGCTAACTATGGCTACACCTTC. This codes for CASSLGQLVANYGYTF.

This rearrangement joins TRBV9 to TRBJ2-2; 9 bases fit TRBD2. V shed 0 bases, J shed 5 bases, and the junction held 5 bases outside the gene matches. Germline lookup yields CDR1 SGDLS and CDR2 YYNGEE. This CDR3 has 16 residues. Written as DNA, the CDR3 is TGTGCCAGCAGCGTAGCGGCGGGGGGGCGTACCGGGGAGCTGTTTTTT. Translated: CASSVAAGGRTGELFF.

This sequence joins TRBV27 and TRBJ2-5; no firm D call. CDR1 MNHEY and CDR2 SMNVEV come from the germline V gene (reference sequence). This CDR3 contains 13 residues. V lost 3 bases and J lost 1, with 6 bases in between. CDR3 sequence (DNA): TGTGCCAGCAGTTTGGGCCCCCAAGAGACCCAGTACTTC. Translating it yields CASSLGPQETQYF.

This chain connects TRBV10-2 to TRBJ1-1, with D possibly being TRBD1 (5 bases). The CDR3 runs 15 residues. Trimming pared 6 bases from V and 1 base from J, leaving 15 bases between. CDR1 and CDR2 from the germline V gene are WSHSY and SAAADI. For the CDR3, the DNA is TGCGCCAGCAGACCACAGGAATTTCCGAACACTGAAGCTTTCTTT. It specifies CASRPQEFPNTEAFF.

V is TRBV18 and J is TRBJ2-1, with D maybe TRBD2 (8 bases). Germline V gene lookup returns CDR1 KGHSH and CDR2 LQKENI. V lost 2 bases and J lost 7, with 24 bases in between. There are 18 residues in the CDR3. The CDR3 bases are TGTGCCAGCTCACCATCGTACGGGAGGGGACAGAACTTTAATGAGCAGTTCTTC. This sequence encodes CASSPSYGRGQNFNEQFF.

This chain connects TRBV5-1 to TRBJ2-5; 12 bases agree with TRBD2. Per germline, CDR1 SGHRS and CDR2 YFSETQ. Trimming at V came to 7 bases and at J to 10 bases, leaving 23 bases not matched to a gene. This CDR3 is built from 18 residues. The DNA for the CDR3 is TGCGCCAGCGCCCCACCGTCTAGCGGGGGGGCTGGAATGGGTATCCAGTACTTC. Translation: CASAPPSSGGAGMGIQYF.

This rearrangement joins TRBV4-1 to TRBJ1-1; TRBD1 matches 8 bases. Germline loops: CDR1 MGHRA, CDR2 YSYEKL. This CDR3 comprises 15 residues. The V gene end was trimmed by 4 bases and the J gene end by 2 bases; junction bases not matched to a gene: 6. The CDR3 is CASSPLTGANTEAFF. The CDR3 DNA reads TGCGCCAGCAGCCCGTTGACAGGGGCAAACACTGAAGCTTTCTTT.